The 2 T cell receptor beta chains below all came from one sample that was sequenced in a study of cytomegalovirus exposure and HLA in healthy donors. Vbeta (60) and Jbeta (13) primers were used in the PCR. The protocol was immunoSEQ multiplex PCR, while the TCRdb copy is restricted to in-frame clones and leaves out a portion. The table has a few hundred thousand clones, 75% to 85% seen once. Source material: PBMCs. The receptors stem from a girl aged 5-17 years in good health and CMV-seronegative.

Written as DNA, the CDR3 is TGCGCCAGCAGCCAAGCGGCTCAGGGGTTTGCCTACGAGCAGTACTTC. This gives the protein CASSQAAQGFAYEQYF. The chain has TRBV4-3 and TRBJ2-7; D might be TRBD1 (6 bases). Trimming left V 1 base short and J 2 bases short, with 15 bases between. Germline loops: CDR1 LGHNA, CDR2 YSLEER. The CDR3 length is 16 residues.

Only a few counts were recorded for this clone. The chain couples TRBV2 to TRBJ1-5; 8 bases match TRBD1. Germline values: CDR1 SNHLY, CDR2 FYNNEI. The CDR3 totals 16 residues. The trim removed 5 bases at V and 2 bases at J, leaving 8 bases unmatched. The CDR3 reads CASSLGQGRGNQPQHF. The CDR3 DNA sequence: TGTGCCAGCAGTCTAGGACAGGGAAGGGGCAATCAGCCCCAGCATTTT.